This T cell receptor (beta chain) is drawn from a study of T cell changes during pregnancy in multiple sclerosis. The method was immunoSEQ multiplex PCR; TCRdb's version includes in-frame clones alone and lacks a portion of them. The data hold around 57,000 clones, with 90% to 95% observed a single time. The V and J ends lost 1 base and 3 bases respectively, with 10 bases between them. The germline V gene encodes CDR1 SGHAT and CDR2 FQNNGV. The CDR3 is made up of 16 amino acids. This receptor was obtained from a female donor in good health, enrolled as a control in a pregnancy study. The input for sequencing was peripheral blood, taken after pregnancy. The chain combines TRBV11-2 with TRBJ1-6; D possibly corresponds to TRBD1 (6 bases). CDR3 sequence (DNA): TGTGCCAGCAGCTTAGCGGACAGAGACTATAATTCACCCCTCCACTTT. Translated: CASSLADRDYNSPLHF.